Reported below is one TCR beta chain. Its antigen is as yet unknown. Repertoires were generated with immunoSEQ multiplex PCR, while TCRdb's copy carries only in-frame clones and drops some. The sample holds 95,000 to 150,000 clones, about 90% seen once. These data belong to a study of T cell responses to AZD1222 COVID-19 vaccine. Overall study results and limits: The donor cohort was predominantly white British with a female majority, and clonal diversity may have been underestimated. Repertoire samples came only from after the peak T cell response. Rises in breadth and depth of Spike-specific TCRs came after two AZD1222 doses.

The origin of this receptor is an adult in good health. The source was peripheral blood, collected on day 0 of AZD1222 vaccination.

The CDR3 here is CASSPQGQGASGELFF. CDR3 DNA: TGTGCCAGCAGCCCCCAGGGACAGGGGGCATCCGGGGAGCTGTTTTTT. The chain uses TRBV7-3 and TRBJ2-2; 12 positions agree with TRBD1. The CDR3 totals 16 residues. Looked up from germline, CDR1 is SGHTA and CDR2 is FQGTGA. With 5 bases clipped from V and 6 bases from J, the junction kept 7 bases outside the gene matches. The variable domain in full, with the rest retrieved from reference TRBV7-3 and TRBJ2-2, is GAGVSQTPSNKVTEKGKYVELRCDPISGHTALYWYRQSLGQGPEFLIYFQGTGAADDSGLPNDRFFAVRPEGSVSTLKIQRTERGDSAVYLCASSPQGQGASGELFFGEGSRLTVL.